This T cell receptor beta chain came from a study of shared clonotypes between healthy human individuals (dated by TCRdb to the early 2020s). Regarding the complete study: A couple of women and a few men aged 18 to 49 years were included in the cohort. The study deeply sequenced blood TCR repertoires of several healthy adults to estimate repertoire size and the extent of clonotype sharing between individuals. For each donor, CD4 naive and CD4 memory were each run on three plates, CD8 naive on two plates, and CD8 memory on one plate. To increase sequencing depth and limit assay-specific biases, different laboratories used diverse techniques to prepare libraries and sequence TCR repertoires. Leukapheresis yielded between about 0.85 and 10 billion PBMCs per donor.

As encoded in the germline V gene (reference sequence), CDR1 is SGHKS while CDR2 is YYEKEE. The CDR3 holds 15 amino acids from the cysteine to the phenylalanine. Left in the record is the CDR3 DNA by itself, 45 bases read in frame from the first base. Cut back by 6 bases and 0 bases, the V and J ends lie 15 bases apart. What the research found in general, with its limitations: Incomplete sequencing was indicated by rarefaction of sorted-subset datasets, despite the large sequencing depth. Pairwise subsampling indicated that sequencing depth was expected to affect the degree of clonotype sharing among donors. Because the study included a small number of donors, the genetic and exposure-history diversity represented was limited. Sampling was restricted to blood, and TCR repertoires in tissue are likely to differ from TCR repertoires in blood. Compared with non-shared clonotypes, the clonotypes found in all four sorted-subset donors had higher generation probabilities. Estimated clonotype richness was generally larger for naive than for memory subsets. Sharing across several donors was observed for about 5% of naive CD4, over 3% of naive CD8, around 2.5% of memory CD4, and about 0.38% of memory CD8 clonotypes.

Comment on this clone: Its target antigen remains unknown. One base away there is no much larger clone; base qualities are not given.

TCR CDR3 regions were amplified from genomic DNA by multiplex PCR using the deep immunoSEQ assay. Genomic DNA extracted from each cell subset was distributed evenly over all wells of several immunoSEQ 96-well plates, and each plate served as one replicate. For sorted subsets, 200 to 250 ng genomic DNA, equal to about 30,000 T cell genomes, was loaded into each replicate PCR. The purified libraries were quantified using a Qubit 3.0 fluorometer, sized with a Bioanalyzer 2100, and then quantified again using the KAPA Library Quantification kit. A separate single-read 150-cycle Illumina NextSeq 550 flow cell was used to sequence each immunoSEQ 96-well plate. In the authors' own workflow: Because only junctional sequences without quality scores were contained in the immunoSEQ output, filtering matching that applied to full-length reads could not be performed. Sequences were annotated with PyIR, a Python wrapper for IgBLAST v1.9, using IMGT germline references to assign V/J genes and CDR3. Reads were removed for weak V/J assignments (E-value above 1e-6), missing CDR3, stop codons, out-of-frame junctions, or ambiguous translated residues. A V3J clonotype was defined by an identical inferred V gene, J gene, and CDR3 amino acid sequence. Percentage overlap between repertoires was computed as shared unique clonotypes divided by the size of the smaller repertoire. RTK rarefaction, the Chao1 estimator, and Recon v2.1 estimates of unobserved clonotypes were used to assess repertoire richness. Generation probabilities for all TCRbeta clonotypes obtained by the gDNA method from a handful of donors were computed using OLGA. The source is immuneACCESS, and TCRdb retained only in-frame sequences with V and J called. Part of the clones is not carried over; for the studies checked, unresolved V genes explain less than half of this, and the remainder is unexplained. V and J calls and clone size follow that table, whereas D and trimming were derived from the DNA. The sample yields over 2 million clones; roughly 96% were counted once. The ten top clones hold 0.1% to 0.15% of the sample.

The donors were healthy, HIV-negative adults with no recently reported acute infections or vaccinations. Every donor was a Caucasian adult residing in Nashville, Tennessee, USA. CD4+ T cells were enriched through magnetic negative selection, after which naive cells were positively selected on CD45RA and the remaining negative fraction served as the memory subset. Blood was collected by leukapheresis, and PBMCs were isolated by Ficoll-Histopaque density gradient centrifugation and then cryopreserved in liquid nitrogen vapor phase. Analytical flow cytometry was used to check the purity and quantity of every magnetically sorted T cell population. Genomic DNA was isolated from every sorted fraction and measured by UV absorbance on a Nanodrop 2000c.

This receptor chain uses TRBV5-5 and TRBJ1-1; the D gene is possibly TRBD1, with 5 bases matching. Material for sequencing was naive CD4+ T cells sorted from blood. In light of the paper, this sample's cell subset or site label describes: CD45RA+ positively selected. The sequence derives from a young man in good health. The CDR3 protein: CASTLRGGLNTEAFF. The nucleotide sequence reads TGTGCCAGCACCCTGAGGGGAGGCTTGAACACTGAAGCTTTCTTT.